Below, 25 T cell receptor beta chains from the same sample are listed, as sequenced in a study of identical twins. TCRdb processed the 5' RACE reads anew with MiXCR; each CDR3 protein has one entry. The sample has 1.5 million to 2 million distinct CDR3 sequences, 32% seen once. Specimen: cord blood. The receptors stem from a newborn girl in good health.

In its sample, this clonotype was seen a few times. The chain joins TRBV21-1 to TRBJ1-6. TRBV21-1 is noted as a pseudogene. The CDR3 spans 17 residues. This CDR3 is CASSKAGKWSYNSPLHF. The CDR3 DNA reads TGTGCCAGCAGCAAAGCAGGGAAGTGGAGCTATAATTCACCCCTCCACTTT.

This clonotype was recorded at least ten times. The V call is TRBV29-1, the J call TRBJ2-3; 9 bases align to TRBD2. The CDR3 loop spans 14 amino acids. Per the germline V gene, CDR1 is SQVTM and CDR2 is ANQGSEA. V lost 4 bases to trimming and J lost 6 bases; unmatched junction nucleotides: 8. The CDR3 loop is CSVAGTSSGDTQYF. The CDR3 DNA follows: TGCAGCGTTGCAGGGACTAGCTCGGGTGATACGCAGTATTTT.

This clonotype was seen more than once but under ten times. The chain recombines TRBV28 with TRBJ2-3; TRBD1 aligns across 8 bases. Germline V gives CDR1 MDHEN, CDR2 SYDVKM. CDR3 length: 17 residues. Germline trimming cut 3 bases from V and 8 bases from J; bases unmatched to any gene: 16. In nucleotides, the CDR3 is TGTGCCAGCAGTTTTGGTTGGCAGGGGGCGCGAGGAAGTACGCAGTATTTT. This encodes CASSFGWQGARGSTQYF. The full variable domain, its missing parts supplied by reference TRBV28 and TRBJ2-3, is DVKVTQSSRYLVKRTGEKVFLECVQDMDHENMFWYRQDPGLGLRLIYFSYDVKMKEKGDIPEGYSVSREKKERFSLILESASTNQTSMYLCASSFGWQGARGSTQYFGPGTRLTVL.

The chain combines TRBV6-6 with TRBJ2-5; TRBD1 is a possible D gene (6 bases). The J call may be faulty, since TRBJ2-7 better matches the DNA end. Germline V CDR1 and CDR2: MNHNY, SVGAGI (reference sequence). The CDR3 spans 14 residues. The CDR3, as DNA: TGTGCCAGCAGTTCCTACAGCAGGGGAAACGAGCAGTACTTC. Translating gives CASSSYSRGNEQYF.

This clonotype was seen at least ten times. The gene calls are TRBV7-2 and TRBJ1-6; D is unclear. The CDR3 length is 15 residues. V shed 7 bases and J shed 3 bases, with 13 bases lying between them. Germline V gene sequence: CDR1 SGHTA, CDR2 FQGNSA. In DNA, the CDR3 is TGTGCCAGCACCACAGCATACCTCTATAATTCACCCCTCCACTTT. The encoded protein is CASTTAYLYNSPLHF.

This chain joins TRBV27 and TRBJ2-5; 8 nucleotides line up with TRBD2. The end of the DNA is better explained by TRBJ2-7, so the J call may be wrong. CDR1 and CDR2 from the germline V gene are MNHEY and SMNVEV (reference sequence). The CDR3 loop spans 15 amino acids. In nucleotides, the CDR3 is TGTGCCAGCAGTTTTTTAGCGGGGAAACCCTACGAGCAGTACTTC. Amino acids: CASSFLAGKPYEQYF.

The chain uses TRBV4-1 and TRBJ1-2; D remains ambiguous. CDR3 length: 13 residues. V was shortened by 3 bases and J by 8 bases, with 13 bases between the two germline ends. Germline lookup yields CDR1 MGHRA and CDR2 YSYEKL. CDR3 sequence: CASSQVILGGYTF. The CDR3 nucleotides read TGCGCCAGCAGCCAGGTTATACTGGGAGGCTACACCTTC.

Notes on this clonotype: The conserved phenylalanine or tryptophan normally closing the CDR3 is absent here, so this likely arose from a read error. The chain uses TRBV3-1 and TRBJ2-7; D ambiguous. Trimming took off 4 bases at V and 4 bases at J, with 5 bases between the two ends. Germline CDR1 is LGHDT and CDR2 is YNNKEL (reference sequence). This CDR3 has 11 amino acids. The CDR3 sequence is CASSLGYEQYY. CDR3 DNA: TGTGCCAGCAGCCTAGGGTACGAGCAGTACTAC.

The sample holds a few counts of this clonotype. The J gene is TRBJ2-7, the V gene TRBV28; D not resolved. Deletions cut 3 bases from V and 0 bases from J, with 21 bases between. CDR1 and CDR2 from the germline V gene are MDHEN and SYDVKM. This CDR3 region has 18 residues. The CDR3 reads CASSFGFDLRSSSYEQYF. CDR3 coding DNA: TGTGCCAGCAGTTTCGGCTTCGATCTACGGTCTAGCTCCTACGAGCAGTACTTC.

This rearrangement joins TRBV20-1 to TRBJ2-1; TRBD2 matches at 10 bases. The CDR3 consists of 12 residues. The germline V gene encodes CDR1 DFQATT and CDR2 SNEGSKA (reference sequence). In nucleotides, the CDR3 is TGCAGGGTAGCGGGGGGTTTGTATGAGCAGTTCTTC. Its translation is CRVAGGLYEQFF.

This clonotype was counted ten times or more. The chain carries TRBV12-3 or TRBV12-4 and TRBJ2-1; unclear D gene. The CDR3 spans 12 residues. The V end lost 6 bases, the J end lost 6 bases, and 9 bases lay between the germline ends. In nucleotides, the CDR3 is TGTGCCAGCAGCCGAAACAGCAATGAGCAGTTCTTC. Translating it yields CASSRNSNEQFF.

This clonotype was seen only a few times. The chain couples TRBV10-1 to TRBJ2-7; D is perhaps TRBD2 (5 bases). This CDR3 contains 14 residues. V was cut by 1 base and J by 3 bases, with 10 bases left in between. Germline assignment: CDR1 WNHNN and CDR2 SYGVQD (reference sequence). The CDR3 protein is CASSEYQEDYEQYF. The CDR3 DNA reads TGCGCCAGCAGTGAGTACCAGGAGGACTACGAGCAGTACTTC.

About this clonotype itself: The junction departs from germline at one end; a sequencing error may be responsible. V gene TRBV9 combines with J gene TRBJ2-3; TRBD2 agrees at 12 bases. The CDR3 is 17 amino acids. Germline V CDR1 and CDR2: SGDLS, YYNGEE. The CDR3 protein is CTSSVAASGRGTDTQYF. In DNA, the CDR3 is TGTACCAGCAGCGTAGCTGCTAGCGGGAGGGGCACAGATACGCAGTATTTT.

In its sample, this clonotype was seen a few times. The rearrangement uses TRBV4-1 and TRBJ2-1; 10 bases agree with TRBD2. The CDR3 runs 17 residues. Germline assignment: CDR1 MGHRA and CDR2 YSYEKL. After removal of 1 base from V and 2 bases from J, the junction contained 5 bases not matched to a gene. The CDR3 DNA reads as TGCGCCAGCAGCCAAGGGCTAGCGGGAGTTACCTACAATGAGCAGTTCTTC. This gives the protein CASSQGLAGVTYNEQFF.

This clonotype occurred a few times. V gene TRBV3-1 combines with J gene TRBJ1-2; 9 bases match TRBD1. Germline lookup yields CDR1 LGHDT and CDR2 YNNKEL (reference sequence). This CDR3 contains 18 residues. V was pared by 6 bases and J by 4 bases, with 18 bases of the junction left unmatched. The CDR3 bases are TGTGCCAGCAGTACCGCTGGGACAGGGATCGCGAGGGGCTATGGCTACACCTTC. This gives the protein CASSTAGTGIARGYGYTF. The complete variable domain, with remaining parts taken from reference TRBV3-1 and TRBJ1-2, reads DTAVSQTPKYLVTQMGNDKSIKCEQNLGHDTMYWYKQDSKKFLKIMFSYNNKELIINETVPNRFSPKSPDKAHLNLHINSLELGDSAVYFCASSTAGTGIARGYGYTFGSGTRLTVV.

This clonotype was observed a few times. One junction end disagrees with the germline gene, perhaps due to a read error. V and J are TRBV3-1 and TRBJ1-1, with a possible D match to TRBD1 (5 bases). The germline V gene encodes CDR1 LGHDT and CDR2 YNNKEL (reference sequence). The CDR3 loop spans 15 amino acids. For the CDR3, the DNA is TGTGCCAGCAGTCAAGATATAGGGGTGAAGACTGAAGCTTTCTTT. Amino acids: CASSQDIGVKTEAFF.

The V call is TRBV24-1, the J call TRBJ2-1; the match to TRBD2 covers 10 bases. Looked up from germline, CDR1 is KGHDR and CDR2 is SFDVKD. The CDR3 consists of 16 residues. V lost 2 bases to trimming and J lost 4 bases; unmatched junction nucleotides: 4. CDR3: CATSDSAGGVYNEQFF. The CDR3 coding sequence is TGTGCCACCAGTGATTCAGCGGGGGGGGTATACAATGAGCAGTTCTTC.

This clonotype was found a few times. An end of the junction differs from the germline gene, which may be a read error. The V gene is TRBV6-1, the J gene TRBJ1-2, with unresolved D. Per the germline V gene, CDR1 is MNHNS and CDR2 is SASEGT. This CDR3 region has 15 residues. The chain's CDR3 is CASSASRWLTYRYTF. CDR3 nucleotide sequence: TGTGCCAGCAGTGCTTCGAGGTGGCTCACCTATCGCTACACCTTC.

V usage is TRBV9 and J usage is TRBJ2-7; D remains unclear. The CDR3 has 16 residues. CDR1 is SGDLS, CDR2 YYNGEE, per germline. V lost 3 bases and J lost 0, with 16 bases in between. CDR3 protein: CASSDRAPISSYEQYF. The CDR3 nucleotides are TGTGCCAGCAGCGACCGAGCACCCATCAGCTCCTACGAGCAGTACTTC.

This clonotype turned up a few times. The J gene is TRBJ2-3, the V gene TRBV5-1, with D tentatively TRBD1 (6 bases). CDR1 is SGHRS, CDR2 YFSETQ, per germline. V was cut by 1 base and J by 5 bases, with 14 bases left in between. The CDR3 loop spans 15 amino acids. CDR3 region: CASSLYRDPRDTQYF. The CDR3 bases are TGCGCCAGCAGCTTGTACAGGGATCCGAGAGATACGCAGTATTTT.

Of note for this clonotype: Relative to the germline gene, one junction end is altered; a read error may explain this. V usage is TRBV12-3 or TRBV12-4 and J usage is TRBJ2-3; 8 bases line up with TRBD1. This CDR3 is 15 amino acids long. In DNA form, the CDR3 reads TGTGCCAGCAGGGTCAGGGGGCAGGAGACAGATATGCAGTATTTT. This translates into CASRVRGQETDMQYF.

This rearrangement joins TRBV12-3 or TRBV12-4 to TRBJ2-3; tentative D call: TRBD1 (6 bases). The CDR3 consists of 15 residues. Trimming took 6 bases from V and 2 from J, leaving 15 bases between them. The CDR3 bases are TGTGCCAGCAGCCTTTGGGGGCTTCCCACAGATACGCAGTATTTT. It translates to CASSLWGLPTDTQYF.

V is TRBV20-1 and J is TRBJ2-1, with a tentative D call TRBD2 (6 bases). V dropped 2 bases and J dropped 1 base, with 15 bases sitting between them. CDR1 and CDR2 from the germline V gene are DFQATT and SNEGSKA (reference sequence). This CDR3 is 16 amino acids long. CDR3 coding DNA: TGCAGTGCTAGAAATACAGGCGGGATATCCTACAATGAGCAGTTCTTC. Protein product: CSARNTGGISYNEQFF.

This chain uses TRBV20-1 with TRBJ2-1; no clear D gene. Per germline, CDR1 DFQATT and CDR2 SNEGSKA (reference sequence). V was pared by 6 bases and J by 3 bases, with 12 bases between. This CDR3 comprises 13 residues. The CDR3 loop is CSAPSDLYNEQFF. The CDR3 coding sequence is TGCAGTGCCCCTTCGGACCTCTACAATGAGCAGTTCTTC.

The rearrangement links TRBV25-1 to TRBJ2-1; tentatively, D is TRBD1 (6 bases). The CDR3 is made up of 13 amino acids. The V and J ends lost 7 bases and 5 bases respectively, with 12 bases between them. Per germline, CDR1 MGHDK and CDR2 SYGVNS. The DNA for the CDR3 is TGTGCCAGCATGAGACAGGCGGACAATGAGCAGTTCTTC. Translating it yields CASMRQADNEQFF.